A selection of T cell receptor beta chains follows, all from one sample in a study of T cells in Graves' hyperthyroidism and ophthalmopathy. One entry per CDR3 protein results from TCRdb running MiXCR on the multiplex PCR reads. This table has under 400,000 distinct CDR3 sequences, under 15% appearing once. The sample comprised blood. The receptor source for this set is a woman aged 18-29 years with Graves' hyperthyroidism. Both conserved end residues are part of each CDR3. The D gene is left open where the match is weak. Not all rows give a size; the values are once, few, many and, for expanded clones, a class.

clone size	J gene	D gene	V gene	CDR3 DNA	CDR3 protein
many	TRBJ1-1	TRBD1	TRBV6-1	TGTGCCAGCAGTGAACGGGGGACAGGGGACACTGAAGCTTTCTTT	CASSERGTGDTEAFF
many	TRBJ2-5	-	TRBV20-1	TGCAGTGCTAGAGATGCCGGGACTCCGCAAGAGACCCAGTACTTC	CSARDAGTPQETQYF
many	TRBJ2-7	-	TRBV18	TGTGCCAGCTCCGCCGACTCATTGCCCTTAGAGCAGTACTTC	CASSADSLPLEQYF
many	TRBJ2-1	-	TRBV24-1	TGTGCCACCAGTGGTGGGCAAACCTACAATGAGCAGTTCTTC	CATSGGQTYNEQFF
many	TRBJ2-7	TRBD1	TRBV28	TGTGCCAGCAGATCAGGACAGGGGCGGTACGAGCAGTACTTC	CASRSGQGRYEQYF
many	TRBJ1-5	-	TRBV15	TGTGCCACCAGCCCCCGAGTCACTCACAATCAGCCCCAGCATTTT	CATSPRVTHNQPQHF
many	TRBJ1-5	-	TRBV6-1	TGTGCCAGCAGTAACCAGCGCGGAACCACGAATCAGCCCCAGCATTTT	CASSNQRGTTNQPQHF
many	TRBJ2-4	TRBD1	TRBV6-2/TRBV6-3	TGTGCCAGCACCCCAGGGGGCGGAAACATTCAGTACTTC	CASTPGGGNIQYF
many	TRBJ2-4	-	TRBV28	TGTGCCAGCAGTTTACGGGCAGCCCTAGCCAAAAACATTCAGTACTTC	CASSLRAALAKNIQYF
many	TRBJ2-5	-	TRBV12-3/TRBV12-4	TGTGCCAGCAACGCATGGGGACAAGAGACCCAGTACTTC	CASNAWGQETQYF
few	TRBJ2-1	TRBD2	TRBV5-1	TGCGCCAGCAGCTCTAGCGGGAGGGCCTGCAATGAGCAGTTCTTC	CASSSSGRACNEQFF
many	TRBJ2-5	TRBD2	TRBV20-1	TGCAGTGCTACCACCCAGACTAGCGGGAGTGGAGAGACCCAGTACTTC	CSATTQTSGSGETQYF
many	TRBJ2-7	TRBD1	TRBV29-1	TGCAGCGTTAGGACAGGGGGCTCCTACGAGCAGTACTTC	CSVRTGGSYEQYF
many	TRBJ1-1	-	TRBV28	TGTGCCAGCAGTCAAATTACCCAGAACACTGAAGCTTTCTTT	CASSQITQNTEAFF
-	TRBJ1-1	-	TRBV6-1	TGTGCCAGCAGTGAACCTACATTATTCACTGAAGCTTTCTTT	CASSEPTLFTEAFF